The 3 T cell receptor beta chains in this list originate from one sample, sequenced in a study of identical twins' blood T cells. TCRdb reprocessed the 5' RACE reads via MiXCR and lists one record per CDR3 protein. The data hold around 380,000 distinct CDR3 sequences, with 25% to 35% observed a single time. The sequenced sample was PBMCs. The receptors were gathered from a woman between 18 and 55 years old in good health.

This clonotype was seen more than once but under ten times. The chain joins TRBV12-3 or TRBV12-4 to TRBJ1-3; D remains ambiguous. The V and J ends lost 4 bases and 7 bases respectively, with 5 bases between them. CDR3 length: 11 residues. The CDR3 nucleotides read TGTGCCAGCAGTTCACAGAACACCATATATTTT. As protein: CASSSQNTIYF.

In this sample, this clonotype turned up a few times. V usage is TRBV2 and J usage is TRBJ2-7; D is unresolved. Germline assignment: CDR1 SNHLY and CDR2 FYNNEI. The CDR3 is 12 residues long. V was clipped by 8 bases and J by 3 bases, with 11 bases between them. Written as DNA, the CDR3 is TGTGCCAGCCGCTTCAGCCTCTACGAGCAGTACTTC. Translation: CASRFSLYEQYF.

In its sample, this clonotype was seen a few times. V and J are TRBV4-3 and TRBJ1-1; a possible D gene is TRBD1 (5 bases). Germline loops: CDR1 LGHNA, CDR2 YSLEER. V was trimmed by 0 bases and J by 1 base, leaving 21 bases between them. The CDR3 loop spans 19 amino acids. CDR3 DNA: TGCGCCAGCAGCCAAGAGGGGGTTCGGGGCGGTAGTGGGAACACTGAAGCTTTCTTT. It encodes CASSQEGVRGGSGNTEAFF.